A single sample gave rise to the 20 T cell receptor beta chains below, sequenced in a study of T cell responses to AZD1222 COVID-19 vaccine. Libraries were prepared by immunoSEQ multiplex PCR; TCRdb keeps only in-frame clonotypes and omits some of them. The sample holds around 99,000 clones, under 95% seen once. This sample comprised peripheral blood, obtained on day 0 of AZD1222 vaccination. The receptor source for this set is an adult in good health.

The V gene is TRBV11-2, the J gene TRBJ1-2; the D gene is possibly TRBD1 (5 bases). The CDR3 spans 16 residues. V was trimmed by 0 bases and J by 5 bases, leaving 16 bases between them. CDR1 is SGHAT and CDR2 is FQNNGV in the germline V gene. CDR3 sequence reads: CASSLDHPGSKYGYTF. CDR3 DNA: TGTGCCAGCAGCTTAGATCATCCAGGGAGCAAGTATGGCTACACCTTC. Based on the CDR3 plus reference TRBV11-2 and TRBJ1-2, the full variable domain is EAGVAQSPRYKIIEKRQSVAFWCNPISGHATLYWYQQILGQGPKLLIQFQNNGVVDDSQLPKDRFSAERLKGVDSTLKIQPAKLEDSAVYLCASSLDHPGSKYGYTFGSGTRLTVV.

The CDR3 loop reads CAISATGGNTIYF. CDR3 DNA sequence: TGTGCCATCAGTGCGACAGGAGGAAACACCATATATTTT. The chain is built from TRBV10-3 and TRBJ1-3; maybe TRBD1 (6 bases). V lost 4 bases, J lost 4 bases, and 8 bases lay in between. In germline, CDR1 is ENHRY, CDR2 SYGVKD. This CDR3 has 13 amino acids.

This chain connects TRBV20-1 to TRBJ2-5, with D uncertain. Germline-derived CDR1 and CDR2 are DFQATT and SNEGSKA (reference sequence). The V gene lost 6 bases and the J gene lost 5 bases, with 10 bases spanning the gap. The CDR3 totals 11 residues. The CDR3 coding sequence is TGCAGTGCACTGAAGTCGGAGACCCAGTACTTC. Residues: CSALKSETQYF.

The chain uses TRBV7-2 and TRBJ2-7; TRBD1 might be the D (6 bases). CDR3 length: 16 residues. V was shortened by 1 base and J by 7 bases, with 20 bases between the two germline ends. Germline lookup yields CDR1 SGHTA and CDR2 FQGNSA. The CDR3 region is CASSLVWGRGLAEQYF. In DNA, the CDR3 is TGTGCCAGCAGCTTAGTATGGGGCAGGGGTCTCGCTGAGCAGTACTTC.

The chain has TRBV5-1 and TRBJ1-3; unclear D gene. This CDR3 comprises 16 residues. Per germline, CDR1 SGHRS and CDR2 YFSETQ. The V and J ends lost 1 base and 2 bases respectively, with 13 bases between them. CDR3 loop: CASSLQFGSAGNTIYF. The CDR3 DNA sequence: TGCGCCAGCAGCTTGCAGTTTGGTTCGGCTGGAAACACCATATATTTT.

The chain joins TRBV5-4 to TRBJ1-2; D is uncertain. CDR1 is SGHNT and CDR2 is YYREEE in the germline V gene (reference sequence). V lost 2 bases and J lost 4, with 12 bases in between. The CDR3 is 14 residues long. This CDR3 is CASSFEGLSYGYTF. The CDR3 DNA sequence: TGTGCCAGCAGCTTCGAGGGTCTAAGCTATGGCTACACCTTC.

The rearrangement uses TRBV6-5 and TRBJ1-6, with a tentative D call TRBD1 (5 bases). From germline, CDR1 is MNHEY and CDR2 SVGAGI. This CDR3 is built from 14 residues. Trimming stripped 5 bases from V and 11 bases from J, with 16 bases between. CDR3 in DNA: TGTGCCAGCAGTCGAACTGGGGACTATACACCCCTCCACTTT. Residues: CASSRTGDYTPLHF.

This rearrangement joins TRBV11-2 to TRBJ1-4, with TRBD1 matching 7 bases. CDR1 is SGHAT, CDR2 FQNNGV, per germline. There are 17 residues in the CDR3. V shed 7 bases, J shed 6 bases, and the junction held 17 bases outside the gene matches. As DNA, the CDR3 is TGTGCCAGCACACCGGGACAGACGGCGAGTCGATATGAAAAACTGTTTTTT. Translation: CASTPGQTASRYEKLFF.

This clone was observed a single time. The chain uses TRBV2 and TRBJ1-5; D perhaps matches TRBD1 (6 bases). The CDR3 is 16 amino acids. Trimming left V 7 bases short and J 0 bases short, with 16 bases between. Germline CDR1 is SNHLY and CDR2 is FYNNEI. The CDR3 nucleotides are TGTGCCAGCAATCCGGAACAGGGCGGTAGCAATCAGCCCCAGCATTTT. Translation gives CASNPEQGGSNQPQHF.

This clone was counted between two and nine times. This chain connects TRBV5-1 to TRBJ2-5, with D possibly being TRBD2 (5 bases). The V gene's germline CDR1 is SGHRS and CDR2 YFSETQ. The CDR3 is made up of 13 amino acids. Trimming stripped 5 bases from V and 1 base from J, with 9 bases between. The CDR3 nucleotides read TGCGCCAGCAGTCAGAGGGTCCAAGAGACCCAGTACTTC. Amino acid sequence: CASSQRVQETQYF.

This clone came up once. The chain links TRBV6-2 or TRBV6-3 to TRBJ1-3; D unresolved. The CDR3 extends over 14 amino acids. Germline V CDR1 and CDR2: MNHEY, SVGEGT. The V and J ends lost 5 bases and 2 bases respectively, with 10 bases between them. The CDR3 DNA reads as TGTGCCAGCAGTCGGACGTCAACTGGAAACACCATATATTTT. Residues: CASSRTSTGNTIYF.

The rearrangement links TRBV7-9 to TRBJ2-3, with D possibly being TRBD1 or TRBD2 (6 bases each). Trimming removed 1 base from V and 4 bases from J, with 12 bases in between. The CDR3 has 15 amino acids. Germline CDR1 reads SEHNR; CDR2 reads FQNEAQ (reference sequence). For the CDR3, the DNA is TGTGCCAGCAGCTTAGTTTCGGGGGCGTCAGATACGCAGTATTTT. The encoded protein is CASSLVSGASDTQYF.

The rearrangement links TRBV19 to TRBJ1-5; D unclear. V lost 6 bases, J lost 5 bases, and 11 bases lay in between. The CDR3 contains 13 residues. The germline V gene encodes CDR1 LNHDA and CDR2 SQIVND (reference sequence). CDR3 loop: CASRDTRYQPQHF. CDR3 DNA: TGTGCCAGTAGAGACACACGGTATCAGCCCCAGCATTTT.

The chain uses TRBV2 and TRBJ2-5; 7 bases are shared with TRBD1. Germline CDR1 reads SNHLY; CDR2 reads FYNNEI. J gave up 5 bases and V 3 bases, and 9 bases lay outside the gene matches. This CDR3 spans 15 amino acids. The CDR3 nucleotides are TGTGCCAGCAGTGAGTTTGACAGGGATTTTGAGACCCAGTACTTC. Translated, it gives CASSEFDRDFETQYF.

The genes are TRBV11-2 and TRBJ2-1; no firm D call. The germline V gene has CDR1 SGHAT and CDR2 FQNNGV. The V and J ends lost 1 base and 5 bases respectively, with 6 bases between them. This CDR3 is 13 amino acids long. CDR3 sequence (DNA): TGTGCCAGCAGCTTAGTGGCCGACAATGAGCAGTTCTTC. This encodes CASSLVADNEQFF.

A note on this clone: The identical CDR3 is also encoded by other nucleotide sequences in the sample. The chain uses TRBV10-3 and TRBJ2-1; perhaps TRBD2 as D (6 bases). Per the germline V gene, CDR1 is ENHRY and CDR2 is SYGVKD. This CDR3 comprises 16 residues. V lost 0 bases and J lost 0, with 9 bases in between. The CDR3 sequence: CAISESGGSSYNEQFF. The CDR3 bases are TGTGCCATCAGTGAGTCGGGGGGAAGCTCCTACAATGAGCAGTTCTTC.

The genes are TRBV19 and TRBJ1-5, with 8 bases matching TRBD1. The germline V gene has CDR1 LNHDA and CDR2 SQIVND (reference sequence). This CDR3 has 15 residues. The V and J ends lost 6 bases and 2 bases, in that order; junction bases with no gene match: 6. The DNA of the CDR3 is TGTGCCAGTAGAGACAGGGGAATGGGCAATCAGCCCCAGCATTTT. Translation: CASRDRGMGNQPQHF.

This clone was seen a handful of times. The chain's CDR3 is CASSIDSYEQYF. The CDR3 DNA reads TGTGCCAGTAGTATAGACTCCTACGAGCAGTACTTC. This chain uses TRBV19 with TRBJ2-7; no clear D. This CDR3 has 12 residues. The ends were cut back, 0 bases at V and 0 bases at J, with 0 bases in the middle. CDR1 is LNHDA and CDR2 is SQIVND in the germline V gene (reference sequence).

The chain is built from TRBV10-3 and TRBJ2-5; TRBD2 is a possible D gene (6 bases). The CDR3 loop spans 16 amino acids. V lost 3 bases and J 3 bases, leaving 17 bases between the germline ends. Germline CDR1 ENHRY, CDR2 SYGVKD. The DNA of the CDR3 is TGTGCCATCAGTGAAAGAGCGGGCGGGCCCGAAGAGACCCAGTACTTC. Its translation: CAISERAGGPEETQYF.

The CDR3 loop reads CASSQQGAGSPLHF. DNA of the CDR3: TGTGCCAGTAGTCAACAGGGGGCCGGTTCACCCCTCCACTTT. The V call is TRBV19, the J call TRBJ1-6; TRBD1 agrees at 9 bases. The CDR3 runs to 14 residues. Germline CDR1 LNHDA, CDR2 SQIVND (reference sequence). V gave up 5 bases and J gave up 9 bases; unmatched junction bases: 5.